The next 11 T cell receptor beta chains were all read from a single sample in a study of patients and donors after allogeneic stem cell transplantation. TCRdb redid the calling of the RT-PCR reads with MiXCR, one entry per CDR3 protein. The sample yields 150,000 or so distinct CDR3 sequences, approximately 22% seen once. Sequencing used blood, either unsorted or a sorted T cell fraction (not recorded which). These receptors were taken from a human donor who was either an allogeneic HSCT recipient or a stem cell or donor lymphocyte infusion donor (not recorded which). It is not recorded whose cells these are; they may come from a transplant donor.

The V call is TRBV5-1, the J call TRBJ2-1; perhaps D is TRBD1 or TRBD2 (6 bases each). CDR3 length: 18 amino acids. V lost 7 bases and J 0 bases, leaving 23 bases between the germline ends. In germline, CDR1 is SGHRS, CDR2 YFSETQ. CDR3 DNA: TGCGCCAGCCGCCGGGGGCGGTTGTTTACTTACTCCTACAATGAGCAGTTCTTC. This gives the protein CASRRGRLFTYSYNEQFF.

The rearrangement uses TRBV12-3 or TRBV12-4 and TRBJ2-2; 14 positions agree with TRBD2. V lost 5 bases to trimming and J lost 4 bases; unmatched junction nucleotides: 3. The CDR3 has 16 amino acids. CDR3 sequence: CASSPGLAGGTGELFF. CDR3 nucleotide sequence: TGTGCCAGCAGTCCAGGACTAGCGGGGGGCACCGGGGAGCTGTTTTTT.

This clonotype was observed many times. This sequence joins TRBV12-3 or TRBV12-4 and TRBJ1-5; D perhaps matches TRBD1 (5 bases). V was trimmed by 5 bases and J by 0 bases, leaving 17 bases between them. The CDR3 length is 17 residues. The CDR3, as DNA: TGTGCCAGCAGTCCCGTCGGGGCTGATTATAGCAATCAGCCCCAGCATTTT. This codes for CASSPVGADYSNQPQHF.

V and J are TRBV14 and TRBJ2-3; 7 bases are shared with TRBD2. The CDR3 totals 16 residues. Germline assignment: CDR1 SGHDN and CDR2 FVKESK. J lost 6 bases, V lost 1 base, and 10 bases had no gene match. This CDR3 is CASSQGSGGFGDTQYF. The CDR3 DNA sequence: TGTGCCAGCAGCCAAGGGTCGGGAGGATTCGGGGATACGCAGTATTTT.

This clonotype has only a few counts. V gene TRBV20-1 combines with J gene TRBJ2-7, with D possibly matching TRBD1 (5 bases). V lost 4 bases, J lost 0 bases, and 16 bases lay in between. CDR3 length: 15 residues. Germline loops: CDR1 DFQATT, CDR2 SNEGSKA (reference sequence). The CDR3 DNA sequence: TGCAGTGCTAAGACAGCTGATAAACCCTCCTACGAGCAGTACTTC. It encodes CSAKTADKPSYEQYF.

This clonotype was counted a few times. The rearrangement joins TRBV12-3 or TRBV12-4 to TRBJ1-1, with 7 bases fitting TRBD1. V lost 6 bases to trimming and J lost 1 base; unmatched junction nucleotides: 5. CDR3 length: 14 amino acids. CDR3 sequence: CASSERTGNTEAFF. DNA of the CDR3: TGTGCCAGCAGCGAGAGGACAGGGAACACTGAAGCTTTCTTT.

The rearrangement links TRBV5-1 to TRBJ1-5; D is unclear. V dropped 0 bases and J dropped 0 bases, with 4 bases sitting between them. From germline, CDR1 is SGHRS and CDR2 YFSETQ. This CDR3 comprises 14 residues. CDR3 amino acids: CASSLENSNQPQHF. The CDR3 region has the DNA TGCGCCAGCAGCTTGGAGAATAGCAATCAGCCCCAGCATTTT.

This clonotype was seen a few times. The chain uses TRBV7-9 and TRBJ2-2; tentative D call: TRBD2 (5 bases). Trimming left V 3 bases short and J 7 bases short, with 9 bases between. Germline-derived CDR1 and CDR2 are SEHNR and FQNEAQ (reference sequence). The CDR3 is 13 amino acids. CDR3 sequence reads: CASSLLAGGELFF. DNA of the CDR3: TGTGCCAGCAGCTTGCTAGCTGGCGGGGAGCTGTTTTTT.

This chain links TRBV12-5 with TRBJ1-2, with no clear D. With 3 bases removed from V and 4 bases from J, the gap between germline ends came to 6 bases. CDR3 length equals 12 residues. Per the germline V gene, CDR1 is LGHNT and CDR2 is FRNRAP. CDR3 amino acids: CASGFASYGYTF. CDR3 DNA: TGTGCTAGTGGTTTCGCGTCCTATGGCTACACCTTC.

This clonotype occurred a few times. The chain employs TRBV4-1 and TRBJ1-1; D is possibly TRBD1 (6 bases). The germline gives CDR1 MGHRA, CDR2 YSYEKL. V was clipped by 0 bases and J by 10 bases, with 18 bases between them. The length of the CDR3 is 15 residues. The CDR3 DNA reads TGCGCCAGCAGCCAAGATCAGGGGAATATGTGGGGAGCTTTCTTT. It codes for CASSQDQGNMWGAFF.

This chain connects TRBV18 to TRBJ1-2; tentative D call: TRBD1 (5 bases). CDR3 length: 13 amino acids. The ends were cut back, 4 bases at V and 2 bases at J, with 8 bases in the middle. The germline V gene encodes CDR1 KGHSH and CDR2 LQKENI. The CDR3 here is CASSLWDNYGYTF. The CDR3 bases are TGTGCCAGCTCACTGTGGGACAACTATGGCTACACCTTC.